Listed below are T cell receptor beta chains from one sample, sequenced in a study of cytomegalovirus exposure and HLA in healthy donors. The table came from immunoSEQ multiplex PCR; TCRdb's copy has only in-frame clones and leaves some out. The table records about 250,000 clones, around two thirds of them present only once. The sequencing input was PBMCs. The receptors come from a female donor in good health and CMV-seronegative. Each CDR3 is given without its conserved first and last residue. Fields, in order: D gene, V gene, CDR3 protein. The D gene is left open where the match is weak.

>TRBD1|TRBV7-3
ASSASGGSVSEQY
>TRBD1|TRBV11-2
ASSSPGQGVNTIY
>.|TRBV29-1
SVLSTEEWDEQF
>TRBD2|TRBV5-1
ASSFSGISEQY
>.|TRBV11-2
ASSFSPASAPSYNEQF
>.|TRBV5-1
ASSLVAGALGEQF
>TRBD2|TRBV5-1
ASSLGAGGSYEQY
>.|TRBV15
ATSRDGGGNSPLH
>.|TRBV13
ASSTNRRETQY
>.|TRBV13
ASSPQGGRGTGELF
>TRBD2|TRBV12-5
ASGRISGSEGTDTQY
>TRBD1|TRBV11-3
ASSSGVGTGTYEQY
>TRBD2|TRBV11-3
ASSPREGSYNEQF
>.|TRBV13
ASSLRGARENEKLF
>TRBD1|TRBV7-2
ASSATGDLSYEQY
>TRBD1|TRBV10-3
AISEGTGANYNEQF
>.|TRBV7-8
ASSSTYEQY
>TRBD2|TRBV2
ASSSGTSGSYEQY
>.|TRBV9
ASSVRGLGTDTQY
>.|TRBV7-9
ASSLGAGQYYEQY
>.|TRBV19
ASSPRQSKQF
>TRBD1|TRBV7-9
ASSLEGTGPSREY
>.|TRBV30
AWSIREKLF
>.|TRBV7-7
ASSLEQGPGNTIY
>TRBD2|TRBV7-9
ASSPIPAGGPREQY
>TRBD1|TRBV28
ASSLSPQGVTEAF
>TRBD2|TRBV11-2
ASSFPHRLAGPYNEQF
>.|TRBV4-2
ASSQDAWSTNEKLF
>.|TRBV6-4
ASSEDDRNEQF
>.|TRBV7-8
ASSTRRGDQPQH
>.|TRBV30
AWSVAGWTEAF
>.|TRBV5-1
ASSEQGTEAF
>.|TRBV5-1
ASSPLQGNTEAF
>.|TRBV6-1
AIPRGNEQY
>TRBD2|TRBV6-5
ASSYSLAGSYEQY
>.|TRBV6-5
ASSYLSTGLNTEAF
>TRBD2|TRBV7-9
ASSPRTSGDYYEQY
>TRBD1|TRBV6-1
ASSGDRPTYEQY
>TRBD1|TRBV5-8
ASSVDRGRETQY
>TRBD1|TRBV15
ATQQGTPLKGEQY
>.|TRBV2
ASSEGGARYEQY
>.|TRBV19
ASKGGTGPYEQY
>TRBD1|TRBV11-1
ASSRGGLITDTQY
>TRBD1|TRBV16
ASSQWTGTEAF
>TRBD1|TRBV29-1
SVERQGAGDTQY
>.|TRBV19
ASTKRASSYNEQF
>TRBD1|TRBV9
ASSGAGQGNTEAF
>.|TRBV6-6
ASSYSGVTEAF